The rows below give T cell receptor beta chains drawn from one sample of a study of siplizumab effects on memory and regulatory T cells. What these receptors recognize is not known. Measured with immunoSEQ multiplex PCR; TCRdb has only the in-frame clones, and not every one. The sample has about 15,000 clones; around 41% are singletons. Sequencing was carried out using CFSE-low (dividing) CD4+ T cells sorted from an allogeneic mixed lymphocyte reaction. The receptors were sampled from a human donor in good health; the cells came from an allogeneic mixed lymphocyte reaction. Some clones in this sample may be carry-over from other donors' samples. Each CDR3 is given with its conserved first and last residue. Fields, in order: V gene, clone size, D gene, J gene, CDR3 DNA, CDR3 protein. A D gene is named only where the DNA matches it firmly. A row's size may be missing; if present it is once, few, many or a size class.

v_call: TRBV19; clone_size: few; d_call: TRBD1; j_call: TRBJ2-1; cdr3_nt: TGTGCCAGTAGTCTCCGGACAGGTCGAAATGAGCAGTTCTTC; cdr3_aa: CASSLRTGRNEQFF
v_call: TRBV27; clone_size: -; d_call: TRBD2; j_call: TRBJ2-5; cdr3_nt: TGTGCCAGCAGTTTCGGGGGGACGCTCCAAGAGACCCAGTACTTC; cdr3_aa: CASSFGGTLQETQYF
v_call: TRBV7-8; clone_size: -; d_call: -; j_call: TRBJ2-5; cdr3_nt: TGTGCCAACCGCCGGCTTAGCCACCTCCAAGAGACCCAGTACTTC; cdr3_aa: CANRRLSHLQETQYF
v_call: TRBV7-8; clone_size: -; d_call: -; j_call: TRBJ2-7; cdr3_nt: TGTGCCAGCAGCTGGAATATCGCAGGTACCTACGAGCAGTACTTC; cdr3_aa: CASSWNIAGTYEQYF
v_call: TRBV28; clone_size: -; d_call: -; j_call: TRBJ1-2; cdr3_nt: TGTGCCAGCTCTCCGAGAGGGCAGAAGCAGGGTCGCACCTTC; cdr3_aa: CASSPRGQKQGRTF
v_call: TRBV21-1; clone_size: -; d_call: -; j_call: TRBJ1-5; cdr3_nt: TGTGCCAGCAGCAAAGAAAGGGATGAGGGCAATCAGCCCCAGCATTTT; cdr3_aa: CASSKERDEGNQPQHF
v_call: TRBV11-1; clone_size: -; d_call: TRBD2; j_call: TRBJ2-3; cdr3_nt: TGTGCCAGCAGCGAGGGACTAGCGGCTTCCACAGATACGCAGTATTTT; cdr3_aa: CASSEGLAASTDTQYF
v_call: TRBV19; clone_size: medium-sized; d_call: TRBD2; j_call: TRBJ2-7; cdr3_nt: TGTGCCAGTAGTTCGATACTAGCGGGAGGGCCCAACGAGCAGTACTTC; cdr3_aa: CASSSILAGGPNEQYF
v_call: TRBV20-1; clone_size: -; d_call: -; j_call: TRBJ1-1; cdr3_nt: TGCAGTGCTTTTGACTCACCTGAAGCTTTCTTT; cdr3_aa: CSAFDSPEAFF
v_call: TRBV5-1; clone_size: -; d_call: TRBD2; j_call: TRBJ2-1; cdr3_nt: TGCGCCAGCAGCTTGGAAGCGGGACCCTACAATGAGCAGTTCTTC; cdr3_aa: CASSLEAGPYNEQFF